This record looks at one T cell receptor (beta chain) sequence and its context. V lost 0 bases, J lost 0 bases, and 4 bases stayed unmatched. Germline loops: CDR1 SEHNR, CDR2 FQNEAQ (reference sequence). This CDR3 spans 16 amino acids. The data originate from a study of cytomegalovirus exposure and HLA in healthy donors. Across the study: The 90 to 150 validation repertoires, a later analysis reported, used the same platform as the approximately 670 repertoires from the first cohort.

Among the 100 to 150 subjects of the validation cohort, separate from the roughly 700-subject first cohort, were the donors. Sequencing was performed with immunoSEQ multiplex PCR; in TCRdb, only in-frame clones are kept and a portion is missing. This sample has about 160,000 clones, with nearly 90% found just once. The chain employs TRBV7-9 and TRBJ2-7, with 8 positions matching TRBD1. The sequenced sample was PBMCs. This TCR derives from a man aged 18 to 35 in good health and CMV-seropositive. DNA of the CDR3: TGTGCCAGCAGCTTAGCCTCCGGACAGGGCTCCTACGAGCAGTACTTC. Protein: CASSLASGQGSYEQYF.